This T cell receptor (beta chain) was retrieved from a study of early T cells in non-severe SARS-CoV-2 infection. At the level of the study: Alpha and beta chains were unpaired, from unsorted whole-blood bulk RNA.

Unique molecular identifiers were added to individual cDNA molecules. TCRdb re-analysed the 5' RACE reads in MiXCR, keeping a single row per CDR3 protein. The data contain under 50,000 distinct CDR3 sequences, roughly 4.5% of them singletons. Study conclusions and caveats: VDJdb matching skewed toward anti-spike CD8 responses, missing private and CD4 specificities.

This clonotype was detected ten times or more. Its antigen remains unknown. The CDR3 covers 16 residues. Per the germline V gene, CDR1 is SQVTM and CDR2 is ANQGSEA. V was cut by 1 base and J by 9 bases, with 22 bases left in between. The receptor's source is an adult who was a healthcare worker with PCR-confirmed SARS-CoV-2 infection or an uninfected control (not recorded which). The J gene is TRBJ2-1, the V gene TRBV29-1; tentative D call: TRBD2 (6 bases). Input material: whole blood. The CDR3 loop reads CSVEVFGRVALAEQFF. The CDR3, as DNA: TGCAGCGTTGAAGTTTTCGGGAGAGTCGCTTTAGCTGAGCAGTTCTTC.